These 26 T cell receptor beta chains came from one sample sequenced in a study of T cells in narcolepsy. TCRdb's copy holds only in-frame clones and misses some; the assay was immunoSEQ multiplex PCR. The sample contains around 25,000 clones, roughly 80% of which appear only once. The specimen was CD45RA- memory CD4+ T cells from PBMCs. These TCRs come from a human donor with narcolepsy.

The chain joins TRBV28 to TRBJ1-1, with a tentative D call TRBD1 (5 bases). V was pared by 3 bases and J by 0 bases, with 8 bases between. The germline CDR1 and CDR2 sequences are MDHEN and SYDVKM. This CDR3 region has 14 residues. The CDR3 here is CASSFGGLNTEAFF. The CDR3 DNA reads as TGTGCCAGCAGTTTTGGGGGATTGAACACTGAAGCTTTCTTT.

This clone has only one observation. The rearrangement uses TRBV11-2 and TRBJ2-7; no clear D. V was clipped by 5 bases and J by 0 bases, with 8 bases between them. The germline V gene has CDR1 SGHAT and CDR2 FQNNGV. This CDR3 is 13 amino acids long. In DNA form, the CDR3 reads TGTGCCAGCAGCACAGTGACCTCCTACGAGCAGTACTTC. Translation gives CASSTVTSYEQYF. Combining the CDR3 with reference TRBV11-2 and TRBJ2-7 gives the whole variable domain EAGVAQSPRYKIIEKRQSVAFWCNPISGHATLYWYQQILGQGPKLLIQFQNNGVVDDSQLPKDRFSAERLKGVDSTLKIQPAKLEDSAVYLCASSTVTSYEQYFGPGTRLTVT.

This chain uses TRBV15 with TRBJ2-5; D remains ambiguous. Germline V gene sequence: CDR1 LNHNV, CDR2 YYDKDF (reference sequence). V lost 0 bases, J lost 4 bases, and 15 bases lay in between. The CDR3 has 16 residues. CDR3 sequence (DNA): TGTGCCACCAGCAGAGATCTGACCGGGCTTCGAGAGACCCAGTACTTC. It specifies CATSRDLTGLRETQYF.

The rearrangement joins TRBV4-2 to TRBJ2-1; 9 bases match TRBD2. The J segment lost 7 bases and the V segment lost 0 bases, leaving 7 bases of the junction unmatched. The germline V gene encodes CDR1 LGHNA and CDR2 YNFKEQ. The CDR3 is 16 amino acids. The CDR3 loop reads CASSQERSGGNNEQFF. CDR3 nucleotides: TGTGCCAGCAGCCAAGAGAGAAGCGGGGGGAATAATGAGCAGTTCTTC.

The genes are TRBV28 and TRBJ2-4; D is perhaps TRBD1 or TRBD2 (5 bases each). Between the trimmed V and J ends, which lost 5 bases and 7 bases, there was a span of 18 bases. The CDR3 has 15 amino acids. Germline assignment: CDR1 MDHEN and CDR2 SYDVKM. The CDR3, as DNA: TGTGCCAGCAGTACCCGGGACCCCCCTCGGAACATTCAGTACTTC. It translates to CASSTRDPPRNIQYF.

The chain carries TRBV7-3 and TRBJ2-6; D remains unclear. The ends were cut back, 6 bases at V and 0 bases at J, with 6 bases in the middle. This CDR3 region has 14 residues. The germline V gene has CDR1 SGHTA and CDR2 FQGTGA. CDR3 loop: CASSPDSGANVLTF. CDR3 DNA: TGTGCCAGCAGTCCCGACTCTGGGGCCAACGTCCTGACTTTC.

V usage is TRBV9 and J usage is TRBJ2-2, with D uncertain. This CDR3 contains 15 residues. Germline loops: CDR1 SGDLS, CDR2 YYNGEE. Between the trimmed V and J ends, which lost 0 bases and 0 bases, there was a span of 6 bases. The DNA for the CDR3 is TGTGCCAGCAGCGTAGGACATTCGAACACCGGGGAGCTGTTTTTT. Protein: CASSVGHSNTGELFF.

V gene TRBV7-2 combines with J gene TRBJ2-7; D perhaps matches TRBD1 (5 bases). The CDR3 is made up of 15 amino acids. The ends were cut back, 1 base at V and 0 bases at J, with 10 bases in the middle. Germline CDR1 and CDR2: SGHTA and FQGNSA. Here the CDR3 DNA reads TGTGCCAGCAGCTTAGTGGGGCAGAGCTCCTACGAGCAGTACTTC. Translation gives CASSLVGQSSYEQYF.

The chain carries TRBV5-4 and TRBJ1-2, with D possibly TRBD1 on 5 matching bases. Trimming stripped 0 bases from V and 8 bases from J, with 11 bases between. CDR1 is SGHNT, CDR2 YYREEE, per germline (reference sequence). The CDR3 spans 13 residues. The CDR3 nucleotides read TGTGCCAGCAGCTTGGTGGAGGGACGGGGCTACACCTTC. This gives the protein CASSLVEGRGYTF.

CDR3 nucleotides: TGCGCCAGCAGCCAAGCACAGAGCACAGATACGCAGTATTTT. Its protein product is CASSQAQSTDTQYF. The chain joins TRBV4-3 to TRBJ2-3, with D unclear. Trimming left V 1 base short and J 0 bases short, with 5 bases between. CDR1 LGHNA and CDR2 YSLEER come from the germline V gene. This CDR3 has 14 residues.

CDR3: CASSEARPGQYF. Written as DNA, the CDR3 is TGTGCCAGCAGTGAAGCCCGGCCCGGGCAGTACTTC. The genes are TRBV6-5 and TRBJ2-7; D is undetermined. The CDR3 has 12 residues. The germline V and J ends were trimmed by 5 bases and 9 bases, with 14 bases remaining between them. The germline V gene has CDR1 MNHEY and CDR2 SVGAGI.

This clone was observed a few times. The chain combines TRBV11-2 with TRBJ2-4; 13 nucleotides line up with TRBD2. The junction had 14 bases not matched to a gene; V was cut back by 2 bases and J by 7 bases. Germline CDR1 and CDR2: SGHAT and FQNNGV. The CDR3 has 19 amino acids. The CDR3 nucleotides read TGTGCCAGCAGCTTATTTGGACTAGCGGGAGATGGGGGCCGGAACATTCAGTACTTC. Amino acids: CASSLFGLAGDGGRNIQYF.

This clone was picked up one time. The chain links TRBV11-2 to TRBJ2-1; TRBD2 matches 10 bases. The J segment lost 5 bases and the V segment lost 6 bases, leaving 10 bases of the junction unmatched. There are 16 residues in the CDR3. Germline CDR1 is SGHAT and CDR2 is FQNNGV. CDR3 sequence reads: CASREIAGGLHNEQFF. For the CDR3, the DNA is TGTGCCAGCAGGGAAATAGCGGGGGGCCTTCACAATGAGCAGTTCTTC.

In nucleotides, the CDR3 is TGTGCCAGTAGAAAGGACAGGGAGGGCGTCACCGGGGAGCTGTTTTTT. Protein sequence: CASRKDREGVTGELFF. The J gene is TRBJ2-2, the V gene TRBV19; D may be TRBD1 (8 bases). Germline lookup yields CDR1 LNHDA and CDR2 SQIVND (reference sequence). This CDR3 is 16 amino acids long. Trimming pared 6 bases from V and 4 bases from J, leaving 18 bases between.

CDR3 DNA sequence: TGTGCCAGCAGTGTAGACTTTTCGGCGGGGTTCGAGCAGTACTTC. Its translation: CASSVDFSAGFEQYF. The chain combines TRBV6-1 with TRBJ2-7; D might be TRBD2 (6 bases). CDR1 is MNHNS and CDR2 is SASEGT in the germline V gene. V was trimmed by 4 bases and J by 6 bases, leaving 19 bases between them. The CDR3 runs to 15 residues.

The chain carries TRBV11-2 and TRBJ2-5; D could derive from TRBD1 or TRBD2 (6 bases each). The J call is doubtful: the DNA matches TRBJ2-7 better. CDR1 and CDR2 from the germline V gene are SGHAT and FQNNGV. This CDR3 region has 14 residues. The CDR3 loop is CASSLMGGTYEQYF. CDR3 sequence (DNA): TGTGCCAGCAGCCTAATGGGGGGCACCTACGAGCAGTACTTC.

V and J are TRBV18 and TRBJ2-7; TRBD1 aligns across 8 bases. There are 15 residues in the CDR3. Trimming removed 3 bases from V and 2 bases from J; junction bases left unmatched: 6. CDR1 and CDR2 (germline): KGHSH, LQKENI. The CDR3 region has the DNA TGTGCCAGCTCACCTGGACAGGGAATCCCCTACGAGCAGTACTTC. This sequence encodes CASSPGQGIPYEQYF.

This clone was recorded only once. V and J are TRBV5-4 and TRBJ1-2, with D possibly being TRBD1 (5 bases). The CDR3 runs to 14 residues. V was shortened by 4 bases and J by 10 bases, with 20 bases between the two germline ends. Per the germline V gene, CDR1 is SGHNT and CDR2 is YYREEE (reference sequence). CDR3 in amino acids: CASSPKRGSGPYTF. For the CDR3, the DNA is TGTGCCAGCAGCCCGAAAAGGGGCAGTGGCCCCTACACCTTC. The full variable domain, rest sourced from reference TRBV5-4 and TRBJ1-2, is ETGVTQSPTHLIKTRGQQVTLRCSSQSGHNTVSWYQQALGQGPQFIFQYYREEENGRGNFPPRFSGLQFPNYSSELNVNALELDDSALYLCASSPKRGSGPYTFGSGTRLTVV.

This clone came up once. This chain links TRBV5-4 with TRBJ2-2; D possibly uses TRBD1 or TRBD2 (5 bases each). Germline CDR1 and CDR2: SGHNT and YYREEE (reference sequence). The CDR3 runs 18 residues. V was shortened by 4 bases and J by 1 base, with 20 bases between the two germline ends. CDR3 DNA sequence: TGTGCCAGCAGCCGGGATCCTCCCGGGACGGTGAACACCGGGGAGCTGTTTTTT. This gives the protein CASSRDPPGTVNTGELFF. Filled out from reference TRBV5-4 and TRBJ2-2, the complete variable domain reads ETGVTQSPTHLIKTRGQQVTLRCSSQSGHNTVSWYQQALGQGPQFIFQYYREEENGRGNFPPRFSGLQFPNYSSELNVNALELDDSALYLCASSRDPPGTVNTGELFFGEGSRLTVL.

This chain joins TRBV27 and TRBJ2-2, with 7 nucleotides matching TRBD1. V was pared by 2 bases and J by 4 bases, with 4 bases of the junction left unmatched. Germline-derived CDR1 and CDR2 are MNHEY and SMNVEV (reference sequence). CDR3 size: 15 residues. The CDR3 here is CASSLGQVSTGELFF. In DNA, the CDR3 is TGTGCCAGCAGTTTAGGACAGGTCTCCACCGGGGAGCTGTTTTTT.

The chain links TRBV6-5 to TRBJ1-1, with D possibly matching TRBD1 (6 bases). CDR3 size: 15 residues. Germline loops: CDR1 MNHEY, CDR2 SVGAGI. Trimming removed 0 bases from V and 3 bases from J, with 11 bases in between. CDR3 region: CASSYSIRGDTEAFF. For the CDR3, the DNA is TGTGCCAGCAGTTACTCGATCAGGGGAGACACTGAAGCTTTCTTT.

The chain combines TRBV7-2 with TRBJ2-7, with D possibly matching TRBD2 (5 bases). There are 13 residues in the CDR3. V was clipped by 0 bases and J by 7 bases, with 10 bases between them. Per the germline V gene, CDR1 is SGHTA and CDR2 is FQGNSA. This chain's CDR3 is CASSLAASGEQYF. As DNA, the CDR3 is TGTGCCAGCAGCTTAGCGGCCTCGGGAGAGCAGTACTTC.

The DNA of the CDR3 is TGTGCCAGCAGCCAAGAGGGGGCGGGATACTACAATGAGCAGTTCTTC. It is translated as CASSQEGAGYYNEQFF. The chain joins TRBV4-2 to TRBJ2-1; D is perhaps TRBD1 or TRBD2 (6 bases each). V lost 0 bases, J lost 3 bases, and 12 bases lay in between. The CDR3 has 16 amino acids. The germline V gene has CDR1 LGHNA and CDR2 YNFKEQ.

The CDR3 sequence is CASSQDQGLAGASSTDTQYF. The CDR3 DNA reads TGTGCCAGCAGCCAAGATCAGGGACTAGCGGGAGCATCTAGCACAGATACGCAGTATTTT. V usage is TRBV4-2 and J usage is TRBJ2-3; TRBD2 agrees at 14 bases. The CDR3 covers 20 residues. Germline CDR1 reads LGHNA; CDR2 reads YNFKEQ. V gave up 0 bases and J gave up 0 bases; unmatched junction bases: 8.

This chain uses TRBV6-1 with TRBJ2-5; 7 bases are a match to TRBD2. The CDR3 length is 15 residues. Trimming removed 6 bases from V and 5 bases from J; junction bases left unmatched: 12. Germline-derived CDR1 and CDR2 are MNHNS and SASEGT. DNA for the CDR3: TGTGCCAGCAGCTGGGGACTATCTGGCGTGGAGACCCAGTACTTC. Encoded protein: CASSWGLSGVETQYF.

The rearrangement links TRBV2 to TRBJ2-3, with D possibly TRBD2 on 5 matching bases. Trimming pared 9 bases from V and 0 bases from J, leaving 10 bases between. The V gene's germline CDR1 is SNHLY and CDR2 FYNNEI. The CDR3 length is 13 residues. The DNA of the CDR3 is TGTGCCAGGGCGGGCGCTAGCACAGATACGCAGTATTTT. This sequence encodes CARAGASTDTQYF.